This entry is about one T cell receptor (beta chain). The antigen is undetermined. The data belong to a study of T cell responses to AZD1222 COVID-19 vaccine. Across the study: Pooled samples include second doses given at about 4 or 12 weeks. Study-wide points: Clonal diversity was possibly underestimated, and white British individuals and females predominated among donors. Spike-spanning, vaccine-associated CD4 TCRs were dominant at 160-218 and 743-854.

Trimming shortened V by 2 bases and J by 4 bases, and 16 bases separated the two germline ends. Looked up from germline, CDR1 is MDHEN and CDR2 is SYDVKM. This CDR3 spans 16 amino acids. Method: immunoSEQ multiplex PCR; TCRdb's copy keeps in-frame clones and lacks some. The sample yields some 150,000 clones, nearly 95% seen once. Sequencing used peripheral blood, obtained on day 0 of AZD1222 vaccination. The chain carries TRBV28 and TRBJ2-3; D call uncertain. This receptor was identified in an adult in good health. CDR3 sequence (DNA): TGTGCCAGCAGTTTACCCAACGGACCCCGCGCAGATACGCAGTATTTT. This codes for CASSLPNGPRADTQYF.